The TCR beta chain under discussion was sequenced for a study of T-cell memory formation after mild COVID-19. Via MiXCR, TCRdb re-called the 5' RACE reads, giving one row per CDR3 protein. The table includes about 400,000 distinct CDR3 sequences, about a quarter detected once. There are 16 residues in the CDR3. Germline V gives CDR1 SGHKS, CDR2 YYEKEE (reference sequence). V was pared by 6 bases and J by 4 bases, with 19 bases between. Material: PBMCs or a T cell subset sorted from them (not recorded which). The TCR sequence derives from an adult woman who had mild COVID-19 (a few samples of this study predate the infection). Cell type and time point are not known. The chain couples TRBV5-5 to TRBJ2-2, with D perhaps matching TRBD1 (6 bases). The DNA of the CDR3 is TGTGCCAGCACCCCCAGGGGCGGGTTCAGCACCGGGGAGCTGTTTTTT. Translated, it gives CASTPRGGFSTGELFF.